This TCR beta chain was captured by sequencing in a study of T cell changes during pregnancy in multiple sclerosis. This clone has just one count. V shed 3 bases and J 4 bases; nucleotides not matched to a gene: 6. The CDR3 sequence is 14 residues long. Germline values: CDR1 SNHLY, CDR2 FYNNEI. Generated by immunoSEQ multiplex PCR, the TCRdb table keeps only in-frame clones and is missing some. The sample includes about 27,000 clones, about 90% of them seen just once. The starting material was CD8+ T cells from peripheral blood mononuclear cells, obtained in the second trimester of pregnancy. The gene calls are TRBV2 and TRBJ2-7; TRBD1 matches 7 bases. This clonotype was obtained from a female donor with multiple sclerosis, enrolled in a pregnancy study. The CDR3 loop is CASSEARGRYEQYF. CDR3 DNA: TGTGCCAGCAGTGAGGCGAGGGGGCGTTACGAGCAGTACTTC.